This TCR beta chain originates from a study of CD8 T cells in ankylosing spondylitis. Study results and limitations: The authors found the disease-linked clones to be CD8+ and relatively rare in peripheral blood. Reported data indicate significant enrichment of disease-linked clones within matched ankylosing spondylitis synovial fluid. Blood of patients with ankylosing spondylitis appeared to be characterized by a TCR beta motif of roughly eight highly homologous variants. Earlier work had already found some motif variants in reactive arthritis synovial fluid and blood.

On this clonotype: Its antigen is still unknown.

The CDR3 totals 12 residues. Germline V gene sequence: CDR1 LGHDT, CDR2 YNNKEL (reference sequence). V was cut by 3 bases and J by 6 bases, with 5 bases left in between. The TCR beta libraries were generated through quantitative 5'-RACE incorporating molecular barcodes. A single record per CDR3 protein comes from TCRdb applying MiXCR to the 5' RACE reads. This table holds a few hundred thousand distinct CDR3 sequences, approximately 17% found once. The clonotype was recovered from a male donor with ankylosing spondylitis. Sequencing used blood, either unsorted or a sorted T cell fraction (not recorded which). The chain recombines TRBV3-1 with TRBJ1-4; D unresolved. Here the CDR3 reads CASSQGYEKLFF. DNA of the CDR3: TGTGCCAGCAGCCAGGGATATGAAAAACTGTTTTTT.